The entry below describes one T cell receptor beta chain. What it recognizes is unknown. This sample is drawn from a study of OX40 agonist ivuxolimab in advanced cancers. Findings of the study overall: The average count of expanded clones was higher among CD8+ T cells than among CD4+. Blood T cells, both CD4+ and CD8+, expanded clonally by week 6 at 0.1 to 3.0 mg/kg.

Only in-frame clones appear in the TCRdb table, and some are missing; sequencing was by immunoSEQ multiplex PCR. In the table there are over 60,000 clones, roughly 93% of which are singletons. CDR3 size: 15 residues. The ends lost 0 bases at V and 8 bases at J; junction bases unmatched: 8. The V gene's germline CDR1 is MNHEY and CDR2 SMNVEV (reference sequence). The chain combines TRBV27 with TRBJ1-2; 8 bases map to TRBD1. Sequencing was performed on CD4+ or CD8+ T cells sorted from blood, taken in a trial of the OX40 agonist ivuxolimab. The TCR originated in an adult with an advanced solid tumor such as melanoma, head and neck, liver or kidney cancer. CDR3 protein: CASSLSGNRGGGYTF. The CDR3 region has the DNA TGTGCCAGCAGTTTATCGGGGAACAGGGGGGGAGGCTACACCTTC.